This T cell receptor (beta chain) was sequenced for a study of beta chain features in type 1 diabetes. The table lists this clone with a few counts. The antigen is unknown. Within the sample, other DNA sequences also encode this same CDR3. Expressed TCRB transcripts were sequenced after all isolated RNA was converted to cDNA. Assay: immunoSEQ multiplex PCR; the TCRdb copy retains only in-frame clones and omits some. The sample includes about 650,000 clones, 9.5% to 15% seen only once; the top ten take around 0.12%. Trimming pared 1 base from V and 2 bases from J, leaving 6 bases between. CDR3 length: 14 residues. Germline V CDR1 and CDR2: LNHDA, SQIVND (reference sequence). The study's findings and limits: Shorter TCRB CDR3s, moderately but significantly so, were found in Type 1 diabetes patients in all four CD4+ subsets. The similarity of naive, central memory and Treg TCRB repertoires appeared greater among patients than among healthy donors.

The receptor comes from a man younger than 40 with type 1 diabetes. The sequenced sample consisted of naive CD4+ T cells from blood. The chain links TRBV19 to TRBJ2-1, with D tentatively TRBD1 (5 bases). DNA for the CDR3: TGTGCCAGTAGTATAGGACAGACCTACAATGAGCAGTTCTTC. Protein product: CASSIGQTYNEQFF.